This is a list of T cell receptor beta chains from one sample in a study of blood T cell repertoires in COVID-19. Clones were sequenced by immunoSEQ multiplex PCR, and TCRdb holds only the in-frame ones, with some missing. The sample carries 250,000 to 300,000 clones, just over 85% recorded once. Sequencing was carried out using peripheral blood. The source of these receptors is a woman in her 30s with active or convalescent COVID-19. Both conserved end residues are part of each CDR3. The D gene is left open where the match is weak.

d_gene: .; v_gene: TRBV20-1; j_gene: TRBJ1-1; CDR3aa: CSASISGPSWGNTEAFF
d_gene: .; v_gene: TRBV5-4; j_gene: TRBJ2-1; CDR3aa: CASRGAGNEQFF
d_gene: .; v_gene: TRBV28; j_gene: TRBJ2-2; CDR3aa: CASKPGGATGLDGELFF
d_gene: .; v_gene: TRBV6-5; j_gene: TRBJ1-4; CDR3aa: CASRVTGPEKLFF
d_gene: TRBD2; v_gene: TRBV7-2; j_gene: TRBJ2-5; CDR3aa: CASSLESREGETQYF
d_gene: TRBD2; v_gene: TRBV20-1; j_gene: TRBJ2-5; CDR3aa: CSASNAGGQQETQYF
d_gene: TRBD1; v_gene: TRBV19; j_gene: TRBJ1-6; CDR3aa: CASTSTGGLGSPLHF
d_gene: .; v_gene: TRBV6-6; j_gene: TRBJ1-2; CDR3aa: CASREGGAIANYGYTF
d_gene: TRBD2; v_gene: TRBV25-1; j_gene: TRBJ2-7; CDR3aa: CASSDSGLAASYEQYF
d_gene: TRBD1; v_gene: TRBV7-9; j_gene: TRBJ1-2; CDR3aa: CASDQGAGYGYTF
d_gene: TRBD2; v_gene: TRBV14; j_gene: TRBJ2-1; CDR3aa: CASSYAGGLEFF
d_gene: TRBD2; v_gene: TRBV27; j_gene: TRBJ2-4; CDR3aa: CATLTGTSGGLAKNIQYF
d_gene: TRBD1; v_gene: TRBV6-5; j_gene: TRBJ1-2; CDR3aa: CASSYSFDRGNYGYTF
d_gene: .; v_gene: TRBV20-1; j_gene: TRBJ1-1; CDR3aa: CSASLGWDTEAFF
d_gene: .; v_gene: TRBV21-1; j_gene: TRBJ1-1; CDR3aa: CASSKVGGGTEAFF
d_gene: .; v_gene: TRBV7-9; j_gene: TRBJ2-1; CDR3aa: CASSPPGAQSSYNEQFF
d_gene: .; v_gene: TRBV6-5; j_gene: TRBJ2-3; CDR3aa: CASSYSMARPVDTQYF
d_gene: .; v_gene: TRBV6-2/TRBV6-3; j_gene: TRBJ1-2; CDR3aa: CASSSEWGHFYGYTF
d_gene: TRBD2; v_gene: TRBV19; j_gene: TRBJ2-7; CDR3aa: CASSRGLAYEQYF
d_gene: .; v_gene: TRBV18; j_gene: TRBJ1-2; CDR3aa: CASSPVRGASYGYTF
d_gene: .; v_gene: TRBV28; j_gene: TRBJ2-6; CDR3aa: CASSPSGANVLTF
d_gene: TRBD1; v_gene: TRBV14; j_gene: TRBJ2-4; CDR3aa: CASSLVQDRAGIQYF
d_gene: .; v_gene: TRBV30; j_gene: TRBJ2-1; CDR3aa: CAWSVGYTGSSYNEQFF
d_gene: .; v_gene: TRBV28; j_gene: TRBJ1-2; CDR3aa: CASSLSTDYGYTF
d_gene: TRBD1; v_gene: TRBV10-3; j_gene: TRBJ2-1; CDR3aa: CAISLSDRGGHEQFF
d_gene: .; v_gene: TRBV28; j_gene: TRBJ2-1; CDR3aa: CASSLGTAYNEQFF
d_gene: TRBD1; v_gene: TRBV9; j_gene: TRBJ2-2; CDR3aa: CASSAPGQGNTGELFF
d_gene: .; v_gene: TRBV28; j_gene: TRBJ1-3; CDR3aa: CASSFSRVGNTIYF
d_gene: TRBD2; v_gene: TRBV7-2; j_gene: TRBJ2-3; CDR3aa: CASSPGTSGGAVDTQYF
d_gene: .; v_gene: TRBV7-9; j_gene: TRBJ2-7; CDR3aa: CASSLGQPVDEQYF
d_gene: TRBD1; v_gene: TRBV6-5; j_gene: TRBJ1-2; CDR3aa: CASSYGQGRDYGYTF
d_gene: TRBD1; v_gene: TRBV5-8; j_gene: TRBJ2-7; CDR3aa: CASSFSGTGWIEQYF
d_gene: TRBD2; v_gene: TRBV7-3; j_gene: TRBJ2-1; CDR3aa: CASSSPTSGGLNNEQFF
d_gene: TRBD1; v_gene: TRBV7-8; j_gene: TRBJ1-6; CDR3aa: CASSLIRLGQAYNSPLHF
d_gene: TRBD1; v_gene: TRBV18; j_gene: TRBJ1-5; CDR3aa: CASSPGQGGGNQPQHF
d_gene: .; v_gene: TRBV2; j_gene: TRBJ2-2; CDR3aa: CASSDRASWNTGELFF
d_gene: .; v_gene: TRBV7-3; j_gene: TRBJ2-5; CDR3aa: CASSPRQTQYF
d_gene: .; v_gene: TRBV4-3; j_gene: TRBJ2-7; CDR3aa: CASSHARGYEQYF
d_gene: .; v_gene: TRBV5-1; j_gene: TRBJ1-1; CDR3aa: CASSLGRTEAFF
d_gene: TRBD1; v_gene: TRBV5-5; j_gene: TRBJ1-1; CDR3aa: CASSLQGAMRGTEAFF
d_gene: .; v_gene: TRBV12-3/TRBV12-4; j_gene: TRBJ1-1; CDR3aa: CASSTSGGVAFF
d_gene: TRBD1; v_gene: TRBV7-8; j_gene: TRBJ1-1; CDR3aa: CASSPDRVTEAFF
d_gene: TRBD2; v_gene: TRBV7-9; j_gene: TRBJ2-4; CDR3aa: CASSPPKRLAGGINIQYF
d_gene: TRBD1; v_gene: TRBV29-1; j_gene: TRBJ2-1; CDR3aa: CSARTGSYNEQFF
d_gene: .; v_gene: TRBV4-1; j_gene: TRBJ1-2; CDR3aa: CASSQSGTTNHGYTF
d_gene: TRBD2; v_gene: TRBV7-2; j_gene: TRBJ2-5; CDR3aa: CASSFPLRGSGGEKETQYF
d_gene: .; v_gene: TRBV3-1/TRBV3-2; j_gene: TRBJ1-6; CDR3aa: CASSQDIPGRSPLHF
d_gene: .; v_gene: TRBV18; j_gene: TRBJ1-1; CDR3aa: CASSESTEAFF
d_gene: .; v_gene: TRBV5-1; j_gene: TRBJ2-7; CDR3aa: CASSIQGYEQYF
d_gene: TRBD1; v_gene: TRBV3-1/TRBV3-2; j_gene: TRBJ1-1; CDR3aa: CASRGDRTSEAFF
d_gene: TRBD2; v_gene: TRBV18; j_gene: TRBJ2-2; CDR3aa: CASSSWTSKNTGELFF
d_gene: TRBD2; v_gene: TRBV3-1/TRBV3-2; j_gene: TRBJ2-3; CDR3aa: CASSQDPSGGLTDTQYF
d_gene: .; v_gene: TRBV5-6; j_gene: TRBJ2-5; CDR3aa: CASSLVSTGETQYF
d_gene: .; v_gene: TRBV6-5; j_gene: TRBJ2-5; CDR3aa: CASEGGETQYF